What follows is one TCR beta chain and its context. Authors' analysis steps: Amplification of reference gene primers provided the estimated nucleated cell counts. TCRdb's table, derived via immunoSEQ multiplex PCR, lists solely in-frame clones and lacks some. Clone size and the V and J calls come from that table; the DNA yielded D and trimming. This sample has roughly 86,000 clones; 60% to 85% occur once, and the top ten carry nearly 9%. The sample belongs to a study of blood T cell repertoires in COVID-19. Overall study: The United States, Italy and Spain provided the acute and convalescent COVID-19 samples. PBMCs, B-cell-depleted T cells, or T cells were the source of the cDNA or gDNA that made up the material.

The TCR comes from a middle-aged man who had recovered from COVID-19. The sample consisted of peripheral blood.

The CDR3 DNA follows: TGTGCCAGCAGCCAGGAGACTCATTCGGGGACCCAGTACTTC. Its protein product is CASSQETHSGTQYF. The chain recombines TRBV3-1 (or the pseudogene TRBV3-2) with TRBJ2-5, with D unclear. V was shortened by 3 bases and J by 7 bases, with 15 bases between the two germline ends. CDR3 length equals 14 residues. The germline V gene has CDR1 LGHDT and CDR2 YNNKEL (reference sequence).